One sample yielded the 16 T cell receptor beta chains listed below, sequenced in a study of tumor and adjacent non-tumor tissue in lung cancer. A modified ARM-PCR protocol with three rounds of nested PCR amplified TCRbeta. TCRdb redid the calling of the multiplex PCR reads with MiXCR, one entry per CDR3 protein. The sample consists of roughly 70,000 distinct CDR3 sequences, roughly 70% of them appearing once. No cell sorting was done before RNA was extracted from the tissue. Distant lung tissue was collected more than 3 cm away from the tumor edge. Sequenced input: distant non-tumor lung tissue. The receptors come from a woman between 50 and 59 years old with non-small cell lung cancer.

A note on this clonotype: This may arise from a read error, as a much more abundant clone is one base away. The chain uses TRBV20-1 and TRBJ1-4; unclear D gene. The CDR3 totals 12 residues. Germline CDR1 reads DFQATT; CDR2 reads SNEGSKA (reference sequence). CDR3 sequence: CSSRDGNEKLFF. CDR3 nucleotides: TGCAGTTCTAGAGACGGGAATGAAAAACTGTTTTTT.

A word on this clonotype: A much larger clone lies a single base off, so this may be a read error. This chain links TRBV6-1 with TRBJ2-3; a possible D gene is TRBD2 (5 bases). Trimming left V 7 bases short and J 5 bases short, with 22 bases between. CDR1 is MNHNS and CDR2 is SASEGT in the germline V gene. The CDR3 totals 16 residues. CDR3 DNA: TGTGCCAGCATTGCCTCGGCGGGCCGCCGGGGAGATACGCAGTATTTT. It translates to CASIASAGRRGDTQYF.

This clonotype was seen more than once but under ten times. A much larger clone lies one base from this, so it may be a read error. V usage is TRBV6-5 and J usage is TRBJ1-4; a possible D gene is TRBD1 (6 bases). CDR1 and CDR2 from the germline V gene are MNHEY and SVGAGI. This CDR3 spans 11 amino acids. CDR3 protein: CTSSRGEKLFF. The CDR3 DNA is TGTACCAGCAGCAGGGGTGAAAAACTGTTTTTT.

Remarks on this clonotype: This CDR3 is missing its conserved last phenylalanine or tryptophan, likely due to a read error. This rearrangement joins TRBV20-1 to TRBJ2-5; no definite D call. This CDR3 is built from 14 residues. The germline gives CDR1 DFQATT, CDR2 SNEGSKA (reference sequence). CDR3 region: CSAQYQVIQEAQYL. The CDR3 DNA reads TGCAGTGCACAGTACCAAGTGATCCAAGAGGCCCAGTACTTA.

Worth noting for this clonotype: At one of its ends the junction is not consistent with the germline gene, which may arise from a read error. The V call is TRBV28, the J call TRBJ2-5; 10 bases are a match to TRBD1. CDR3 size: 17 residues. Germline CDR1 MDHEN, CDR2 SYDVKM. CDR3 sequence: CASSTSSGTGVGETQHF. CDR3 DNA sequence: TGTGCCAGCAGTACCTCATCCGGGACAGGGGTGGGAGAGACCCAGCACTTC.

About this clonotype itself: A much larger clone lies one base from this, so it may be a read error. The chain couples TRBV7-9 to TRBJ2-3; 8 bases map to TRBD2. J lost 5 bases, V lost 3 bases, and 7 bases had no gene match. The length of the CDR3 is 15 residues. The V gene's germline CDR1 is SEHNR and CDR2 FQNEAQ (reference sequence). CDR3 DNA: TGTGCCAGCAGCTTTACTAGCGGCAGGGGAGATACGCAGTATTTT. Protein: CASSFTSGRGDTQYF. Full variable domain (rest looked up from reference TRBV7-9 and TRBJ2-3): DTGVSQNPRHKITKRGQNVTFRCDPISEHNRLYWYRQTLGQGPEFLTYFQNEAQLEKSRLLSDRFSAERPKGSFSTLEIQRTEQGDSAMYLCASSFTSGRGDTQYFGPGTRLTVL.

Concerning this clonotype itself: A much larger clonotype is one base distant, so this may be a read error. V gene TRBV7-9 combines with J gene TRBJ2-5; D may be TRBD2 (5 bases). Germline V gene lookup returns CDR1 SEHNR and CDR2 FQNEAQ (reference sequence). This CDR3 is built from 16 residues. The CDR3 DNA reads TGTGCCAACAGCTTAGTTCTAGTCGGGATCCCAGAGACCCAGTACTTC. Its translation is CANSLVLVGIPETQYF. The variable domain in full, completed from reference TRBV7-9 and TRBJ2-5, reads DTGVSQNPRHKITKRGQNVTFRCDPISEHNRLYWYRQTLGQGPEFLTYFQNEAQLEKSRLLSDRFSAERPKGSFSTLEIQRTEQGDSAMYLCANSLVLVGIPETQYFGPGTRLLVL.

The V gene is TRBV6-2 or TRBV6-3, the J gene TRBJ1-1, with D unresolved. CDR1 is MNHEY, CDR2 SVGEGT, per germline. This CDR3 has 14 amino acids. This chain's CDR3 is CVSSYLRINTEAFF. The DNA for the CDR3 is TGTGTTAGCAGTTACCTCAGGATAAACACTGAAGCTTTCTTT.

This chain connects TRBV4-1 to TRBJ2-7; D possibly matches TRBD1 or TRBD2 (5 bases each). Germline loops: CDR1 MGHRA, CDR2 YSYEKL. There are 14 residues in the CDR3. The DNA for the CDR3 is TGCACCAACAGCCATCCCTTGCGAGGGGACGAGCAGTACTTC. As protein: CTNSHPLRGDEQYF.

The chain has TRBV29-1 and TRBJ2-2, with D possibly being TRBD2 (6 bases). Trimming took 5 bases from V and 1 from J, leaving 14 bases between them. There are 15 residues in the CDR3. Germline CDR1 is SQVTM and CDR2 is ANQGSEA. CDR3: CSVRLTGGNTGELFF. CDR3 nucleotide sequence: TGCAGCGTTAGGCTGACCGGGGGGAACACCGGGGAGCTGTTTTTT.

Notes on this clonotype: This may come from a read error, since a much larger clone is one base off. V usage is TRBV6-6 and J usage is TRBJ2-1, with D perhaps TRBD2 (6 bases). Germline assignment: CDR1 MNHNY and CDR2 SVGAGI (reference sequence). The CDR3 spans 15 residues. DNA of the CDR3: TGTGGCAGCAGTTACTTTGGGGGGAGAAACAATGAGCAGTTCTTC. This gives the protein CGSSYFGGRNNEQFF.

For this clonotype: Relative to the germline gene, one junction end is altered; a read error may explain this. The gene calls are TRBV6-6 and TRBJ2-6; D is possibly TRBD2 (6 bases). The CDR3 is 17 residues long. Germline V lookup: CDR1 MNHNY, CDR2 SVGAGI (reference sequence). The CDR3 loop is CASSYSIWGGGTNVLTF. CDR3 in DNA: TGTGCCAGCAGTTACTCAATCTGGGGAGGTGGGACCAACGTCCTGACTTTC.

V and J are TRBV28 and TRBJ2-7; a weak D match, TRBD1 (5 bases). The CDR3 has 16 amino acids. V was trimmed by 4 bases and J by 0 bases, leaving 16 bases between them. Per the germline V gene, CDR1 is MDHEN and CDR2 is SYDVKM. In DNA, the CDR3 is TGTGCCAGCAGTTCGTTCAGGACAAAACTCTCCTACGAGCAGTACTTC. It specifies CASSSFRTKLSYEQYF.

A note on this clonotype: Just one base apart from a much larger clone, this may be a read error. The chain employs TRBV29-1 and TRBJ1-5; D remains ambiguous. CDR3 length: 12 residues. Germline-derived CDR1 and CDR2 are SQVTM and ANQGSEA. The CDR3: CSVGVHNQPEHF. The CDR3 region has the DNA TGCAGCGTCGGGGTTCACAATCAGCCCGAGCATTTT.

There are a few counts of this clonotype. The CDR3 nucleotides are TGTGCCAGCAGCCAAGCTCTCACTGATACGCAGTATTTT. This gives the protein CASSQALTDTQYF. The gene calls are TRBV14 and TRBJ2-3, with D hard to call. Trimming cost V 1 base and J 6 bases, with 8 bases left between them. The CDR3 consists of 13 residues. CDR1 SGHDN and CDR2 FVKESK come from the germline V gene.

CDR3 sequence reads: CASSRLEGSYNEQFF. CDR3 sequence (DNA): TGCGCCAGCAGCCGTCTAGAGGGTTCCTACAATGAGCAGTTCTTC. V gene TRBV5-1 combines with J gene TRBJ2-1, with D possibly matching TRBD2 (5 bases). The length of the CDR3 is 15 residues. Looked up from germline, CDR1 is SGHRS and CDR2 is YFSETQ. Trimming took 4 bases from V and 1 from J, leaving 12 bases between them.